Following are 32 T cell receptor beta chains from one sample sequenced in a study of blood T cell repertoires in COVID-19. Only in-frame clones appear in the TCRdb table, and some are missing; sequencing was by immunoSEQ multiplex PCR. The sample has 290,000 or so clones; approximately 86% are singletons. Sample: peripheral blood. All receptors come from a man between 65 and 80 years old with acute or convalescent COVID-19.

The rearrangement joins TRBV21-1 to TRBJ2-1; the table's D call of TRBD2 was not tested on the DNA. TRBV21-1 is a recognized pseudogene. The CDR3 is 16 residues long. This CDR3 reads CASSNSSVSPYNEQFF. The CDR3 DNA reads TGTGCCAGCAGCAATTCCTCCGTGAGCCCCTACAATGAGCAGTTCTTC.

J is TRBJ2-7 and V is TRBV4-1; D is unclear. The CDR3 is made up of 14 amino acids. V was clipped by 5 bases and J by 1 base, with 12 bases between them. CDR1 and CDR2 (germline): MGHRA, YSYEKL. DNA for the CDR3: TGCGCCAGCAGCTTAGAGCCAGGTTCCTACGAGCAGTACTTC. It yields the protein CASSLEPGSYEQYF.

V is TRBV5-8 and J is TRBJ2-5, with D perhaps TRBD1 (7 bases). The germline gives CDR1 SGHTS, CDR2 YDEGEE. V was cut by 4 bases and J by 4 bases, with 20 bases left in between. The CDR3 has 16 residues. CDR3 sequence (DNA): TGTGCCAGCAGCCCCGGAAGACAGGGAGGAATAGAGACCCAGTACTTC. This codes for CASSPGRQGGIETQYF.

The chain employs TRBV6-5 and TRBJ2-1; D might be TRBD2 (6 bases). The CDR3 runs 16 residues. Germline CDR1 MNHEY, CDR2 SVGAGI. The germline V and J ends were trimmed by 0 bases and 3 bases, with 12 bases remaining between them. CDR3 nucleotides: TGTGCCAGCAGTTACTCGGGGACTTCGTACTACAATGAGCAGTTCTTC. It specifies CASSYSGTSYYNEQFF.

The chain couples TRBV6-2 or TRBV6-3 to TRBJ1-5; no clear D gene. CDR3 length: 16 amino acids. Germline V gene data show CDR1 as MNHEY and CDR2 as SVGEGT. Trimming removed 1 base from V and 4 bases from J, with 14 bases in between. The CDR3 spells CASSYYPAIANQPQHF. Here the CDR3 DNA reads TGTGCCAGCAGTTACTATCCAGCTATAGCAAATCAGCCCCAGCATTTT.

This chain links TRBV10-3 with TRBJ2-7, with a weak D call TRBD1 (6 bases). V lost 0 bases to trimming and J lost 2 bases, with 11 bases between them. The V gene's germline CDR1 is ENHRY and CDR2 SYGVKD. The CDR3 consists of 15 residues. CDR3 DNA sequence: TGTGCCATCAGTGAGTCGGGGGCCGGGGCCTACGAGCAGTACTTC. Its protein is CAISESGAGAYEQYF.

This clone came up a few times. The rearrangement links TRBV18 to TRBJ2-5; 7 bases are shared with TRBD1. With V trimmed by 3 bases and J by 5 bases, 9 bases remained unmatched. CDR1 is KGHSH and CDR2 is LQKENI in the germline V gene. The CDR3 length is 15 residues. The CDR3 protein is CASSPLQGKPETQYF. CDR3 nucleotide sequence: TGTGCCAGCTCACCCTTACAGGGGAAGCCGGAGACCCAGTACTTC.

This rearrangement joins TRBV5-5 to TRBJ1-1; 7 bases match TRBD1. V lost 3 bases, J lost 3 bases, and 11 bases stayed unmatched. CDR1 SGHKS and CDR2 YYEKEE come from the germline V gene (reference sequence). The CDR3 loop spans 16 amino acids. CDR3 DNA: TGTGCCAGCAGCTGGATGCCCGGGACAGAGGACACTGAAGCTTTCTTT. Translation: CASSWMPGTEDTEAFF.

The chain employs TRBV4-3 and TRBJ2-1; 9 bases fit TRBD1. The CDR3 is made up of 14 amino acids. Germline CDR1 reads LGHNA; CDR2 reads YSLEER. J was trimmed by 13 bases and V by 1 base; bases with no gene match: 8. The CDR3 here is CASSQAGQGTGQFF. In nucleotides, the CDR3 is TGCGCCAGCAGCCAAGCCGGACAGGGGACCGGTCAGTTCTTC.

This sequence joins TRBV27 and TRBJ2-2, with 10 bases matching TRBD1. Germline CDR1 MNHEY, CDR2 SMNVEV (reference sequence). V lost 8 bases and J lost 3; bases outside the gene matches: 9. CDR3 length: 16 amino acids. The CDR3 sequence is CASRLLGTGDTGELFF. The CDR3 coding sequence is TGTGCCAGCCGCTTACTAGGGACAGGGGACACCGGGGAGCTGTTTTTT.

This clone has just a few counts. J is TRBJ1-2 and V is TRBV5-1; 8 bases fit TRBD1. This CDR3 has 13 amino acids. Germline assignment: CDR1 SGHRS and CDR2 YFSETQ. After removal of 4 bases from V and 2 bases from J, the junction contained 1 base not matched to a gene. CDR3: CASSPGGNYGYTF. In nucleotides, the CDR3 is TGCGCCAGCAGCCCAGGGGGCAACTATGGCTACACCTTC.

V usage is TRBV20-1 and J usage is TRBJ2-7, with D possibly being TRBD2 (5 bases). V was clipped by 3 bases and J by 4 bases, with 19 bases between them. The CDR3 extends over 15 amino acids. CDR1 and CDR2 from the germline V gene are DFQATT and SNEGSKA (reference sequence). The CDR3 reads CSASALLRSGYEQYF. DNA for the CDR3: TGCAGTGCTAGTGCCCTCTTGCGGTCGGGGTACGAGCAGTACTTC.

Written as DNA, the CDR3 is TGTGCCAGCAGCCCAAGGACAGGGGATTACTCCTACAATGAGCAGTTCTTC. The encoded protein is CASSPRTGDYSYNEQFF. The chain recombines TRBV7-9 with TRBJ2-1, with TRBD1 matching over 9 bases. From germline, CDR1 is SEHNR and CDR2 FQNEAQ (reference sequence). With 5 bases clipped from V and 0 bases from J, the junction kept 8 bases outside the gene matches. There are 17 residues in the CDR3. Based on the CDR3 plus reference TRBV7-9 and TRBJ2-1, the full variable domain is DTGVSQNPRHKITKRGQNVTFRCDPISEHNRLYWYRQTLGQGPEFLTYFQNEAQLEKSRLLSDRFSAERPKGSFSTLEIQRTEQGDSAMYLCASSPRTGDYSYNEQFFGPGTRLTVL.

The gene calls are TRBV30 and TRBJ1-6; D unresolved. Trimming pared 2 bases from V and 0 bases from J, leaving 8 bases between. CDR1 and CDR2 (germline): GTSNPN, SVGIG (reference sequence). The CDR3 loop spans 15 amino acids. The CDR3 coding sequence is TGTGCCTGGAGTAGGGAGAGCTCCTATAATTCACCCCTCCACTTT. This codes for CAWSRESSYNSPLHF. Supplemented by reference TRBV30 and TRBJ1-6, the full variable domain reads SQTIHQWPATLVQPVGSPLSLECTVEGTSNPNLYWYRQAAGRGLQLLFYSVGIGQISSEVPQNLSASRPQDRQFILSSKKLLLSDSGFYLCAWSRESSYNSPLHFGNGTRLTVT.

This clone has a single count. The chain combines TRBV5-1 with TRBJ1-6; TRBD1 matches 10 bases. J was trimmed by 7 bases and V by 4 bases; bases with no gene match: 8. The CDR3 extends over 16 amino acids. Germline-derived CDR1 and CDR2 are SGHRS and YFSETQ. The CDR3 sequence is CASSPGQGVENSPLHF. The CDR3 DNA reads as TGCGCCAGCAGCCCCGGACAGGGGGTGGAGAATTCACCCCTCCACTTT.

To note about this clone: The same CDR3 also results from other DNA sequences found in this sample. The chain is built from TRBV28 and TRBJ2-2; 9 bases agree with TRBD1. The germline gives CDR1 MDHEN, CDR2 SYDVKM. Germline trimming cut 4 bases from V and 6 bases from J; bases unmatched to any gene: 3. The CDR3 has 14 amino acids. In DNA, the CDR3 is TGTGCCAGCAGTTCTACAGGGGGCCCCGGGGAGCTGTTTTTT. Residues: CASSSTGGPGELFF.

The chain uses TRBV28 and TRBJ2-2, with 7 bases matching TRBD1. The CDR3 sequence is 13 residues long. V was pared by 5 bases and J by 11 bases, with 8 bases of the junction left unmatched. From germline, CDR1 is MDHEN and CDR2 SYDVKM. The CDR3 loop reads CASSPTGYGELFF. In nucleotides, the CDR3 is TGTGCCAGCAGTCCGACAGGGTACGGAGAGCTGTTTTTT.

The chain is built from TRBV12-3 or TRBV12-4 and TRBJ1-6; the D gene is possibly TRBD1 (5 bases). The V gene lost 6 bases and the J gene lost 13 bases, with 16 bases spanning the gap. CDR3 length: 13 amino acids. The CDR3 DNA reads TGTGCCAGCAGCCGAACCAGGGATATGCCCCTCCACTTT. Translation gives CASSRTRDMPLHF.

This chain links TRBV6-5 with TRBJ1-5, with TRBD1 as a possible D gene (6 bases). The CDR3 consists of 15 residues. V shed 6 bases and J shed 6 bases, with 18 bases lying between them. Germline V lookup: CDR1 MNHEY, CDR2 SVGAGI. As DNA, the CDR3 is TGTGCCAGCAGCAGGGCACAGGGAGAAGGTCAGCCCCAGCATTTT. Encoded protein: CASSRAQGEGQPQHF.

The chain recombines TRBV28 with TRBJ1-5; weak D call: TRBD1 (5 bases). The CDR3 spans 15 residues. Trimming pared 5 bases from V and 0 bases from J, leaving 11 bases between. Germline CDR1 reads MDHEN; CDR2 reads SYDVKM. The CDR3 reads CASSDGAVSNQPQHF. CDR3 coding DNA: TGTGCCAGCAGTGATGGGGCGGTTAGCAATCAGCCCCAGCATTTT.

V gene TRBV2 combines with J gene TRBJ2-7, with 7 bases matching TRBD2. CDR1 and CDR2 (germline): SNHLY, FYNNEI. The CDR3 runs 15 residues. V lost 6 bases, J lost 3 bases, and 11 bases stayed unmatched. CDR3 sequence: CASSKGTISGYEQYF. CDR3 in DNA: TGTGCCAGCAGCAAAGGGACTATCAGCGGCTACGAGCAGTACTTC.

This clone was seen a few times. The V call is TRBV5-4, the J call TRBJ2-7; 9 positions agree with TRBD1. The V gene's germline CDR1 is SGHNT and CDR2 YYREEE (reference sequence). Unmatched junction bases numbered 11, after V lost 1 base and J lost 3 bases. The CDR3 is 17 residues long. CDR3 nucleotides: TGTGCCAGCAGCTTGTTCGCAGGCGGACAGGGGAGCTACGAGCAGTACTTC. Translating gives CASSLFAGGQGSYEQYF.

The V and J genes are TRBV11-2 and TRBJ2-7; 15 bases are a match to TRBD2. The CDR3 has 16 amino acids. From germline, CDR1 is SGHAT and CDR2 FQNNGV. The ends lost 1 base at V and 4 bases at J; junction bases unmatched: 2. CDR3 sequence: CASSLGTSGGAYEQYF. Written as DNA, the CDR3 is TGTGCCAGCAGCTTAGGGACTAGCGGGGGGGCGTACGAGCAGTACTTC. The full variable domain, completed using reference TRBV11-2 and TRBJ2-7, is EAGVAQSPRYKIIEKRQSVAFWCNPISGHATLYWYQQILGQGPKLLIQFQNNGVVDDSQLPKDRFSAERLKGVDSTLKIQPAKLEDSAVYLCASSLGTSGGAYEQYFGPGTRLTVT.

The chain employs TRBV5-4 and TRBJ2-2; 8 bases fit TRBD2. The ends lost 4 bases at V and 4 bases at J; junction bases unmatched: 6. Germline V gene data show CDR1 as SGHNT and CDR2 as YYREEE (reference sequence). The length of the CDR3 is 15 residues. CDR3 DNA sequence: TGTGCCAGCAGCCGACTGGCGGGAGGCACCGGGGAGCTGTTTTTT. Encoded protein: CASSRLAGGTGELFF.

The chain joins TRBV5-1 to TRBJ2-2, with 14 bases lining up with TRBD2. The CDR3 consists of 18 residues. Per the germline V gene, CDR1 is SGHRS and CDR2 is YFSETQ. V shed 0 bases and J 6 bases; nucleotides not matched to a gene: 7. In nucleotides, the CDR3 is TGCGCCAGCAGCTTGGGAGGACTAGCGGGAGGTCAAGCCGGGGAGCTGTTTTTT. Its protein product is CASSLGGLAGGQAGELFF. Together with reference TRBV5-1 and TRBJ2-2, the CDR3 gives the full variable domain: KAGVTQTPRYLIKTRGQQVTLSCSPISGHRSVSWYQQTPGQGLQFLFEYFSETQRNKGNFPGRFSGRQFSNSRSEMNVSTLELGDSALYLCASSLGGLAGGQAGELFFGEGSRLTVL.

CDR3: CAISESTWSVGGTEAFF. CDR3 DNA: TGTGCCATCAGTGAGTCGACGTGGAGTGTAGGGGGCACTGAAGCTTTCTTT. V usage is TRBV10-3 and J usage is TRBJ1-1, with D possibly matching TRBD1 (6 bases). This CDR3 is built from 17 residues. V was cut by 0 bases and J by 4 bases, with 18 bases left in between. Germline V gene lookup returns CDR1 ENHRY and CDR2 SYGVKD.

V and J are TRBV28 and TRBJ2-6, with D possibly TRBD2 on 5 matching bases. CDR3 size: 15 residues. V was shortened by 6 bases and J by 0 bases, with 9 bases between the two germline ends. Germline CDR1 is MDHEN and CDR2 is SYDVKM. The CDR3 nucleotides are TGTGCCAGCAGCCTAGGGAGCTCTGGGGCCAACGTCCTGACTTTC. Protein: CASSLGSSGANVLTF.

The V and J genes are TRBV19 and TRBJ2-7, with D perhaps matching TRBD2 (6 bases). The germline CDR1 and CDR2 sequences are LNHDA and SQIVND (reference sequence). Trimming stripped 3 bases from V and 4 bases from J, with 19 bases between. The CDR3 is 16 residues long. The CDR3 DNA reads TGTGCCAGTAGTATGGGGGGTAGCGGTCACTATTACGAGCAGTACTTC. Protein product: CASSMGGSGHYYEQYF.

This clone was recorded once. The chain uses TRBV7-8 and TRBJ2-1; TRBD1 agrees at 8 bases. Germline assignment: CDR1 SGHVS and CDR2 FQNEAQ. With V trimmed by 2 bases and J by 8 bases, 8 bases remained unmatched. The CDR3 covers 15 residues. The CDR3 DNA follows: TGTGCCAGCAGCTTATTACTCGCAGGGGGCGATGAGCAGTTCTTC. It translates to CASSLLLAGGDEQFF.

CDR3: CASRIRDRGLSSYNEQFF. The CDR3, as DNA: TGTGCCAGTAGGATCCGGGACAGGGGTCTGAGCTCCTACAATGAGCAGTTCTTC. J is TRBJ2-1 and V is TRBV19; TRBD1 matches 10 bases. CDR3 length: 18 amino acids. Trimming took 6 bases from V and 0 from J; bases not matched to a gene: 11. The germline V gene has CDR1 LNHDA and CDR2 SQIVND (reference sequence).

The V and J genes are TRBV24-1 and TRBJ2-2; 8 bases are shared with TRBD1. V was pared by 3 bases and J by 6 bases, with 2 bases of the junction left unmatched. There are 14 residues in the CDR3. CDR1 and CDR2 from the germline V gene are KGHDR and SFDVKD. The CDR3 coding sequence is TGTGCCACCAGTGATCCACAGGGGGCCGGGGAGCTGTTTTTT. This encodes CATSDPQGAGELFF.

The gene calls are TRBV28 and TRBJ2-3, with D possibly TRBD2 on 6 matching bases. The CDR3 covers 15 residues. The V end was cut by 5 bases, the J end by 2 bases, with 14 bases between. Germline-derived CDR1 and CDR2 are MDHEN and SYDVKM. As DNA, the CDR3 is TGTGCCAGCAGTACCACGGGACTCCCCACAGATACGCAGTATTTT. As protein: CASSTTGLPTDTQYF.